The 8 T cell receptor beta chains listed next were all sequenced from one sample in a study of CD8 T cells in Susac syndrome. Roughly 0.45 to 1 ug RNA was reverse transcribed with random hexamers. MiXCR, applied by TCRdb to the immunoSEQ multiplex PCR reads, yields one record per CDR3 protein. The data show more than 90,000 distinct CDR3 sequences, approximately 93% seen once. The material sequenced was CD4+ T cells from PBMCs. All receptors derive from a human donor with multiple sclerosis.

This clonotype was seen more than once but under ten times. This chain uses TRBV7-9 with TRBJ1-1, with D unresolved. Looked up from germline, CDR1 is SEHNR and CDR2 is FQNEAQ (reference sequence). The CDR3 loop spans 13 amino acids. Trimming shortened V by 0 bases and J by 5 bases, and 7 bases separated the two germline ends. CDR3 nucleotides: TGTGCCAGCAGCTTAGCGGTGGGTACTGAAGCTTTCTTT. It encodes CASSLAVGTEAFF.

V is TRBV21-1 and J is TRBJ1-1; TRBD1 is taken as the D call from the table, unchecked against the DNA. TRBV21-1 is an annotated pseudogene. The CDR3 loop spans 16 amino acids. CDR3 DNA: TGTGCCAGCAGCAAAAAGGAGGAGGGGGACGGCACTGAAGCTTTCTTT. Its protein is CASSKKEEGDGTEAFF.

This clonotype was recorded only once. V and J are TRBV19 and TRBJ2-7; D remains ambiguous. CDR1 is LNHDA, CDR2 SQIVND, per germline (reference sequence). This CDR3 spans 14 amino acids. Trimming removed 4 bases from V and 4 bases from J, with 14 bases in between. In nucleotides, the CDR3 is TGTGCCAGTAGTAGAGGTCTGCAGACTTACGAGCAGTACTTC. This encodes CASSRGLQTYEQYF.

This rearrangement joins TRBV6-2 or TRBV6-3 to TRBJ1-5, with 9 nucleotides matching TRBD1. Germline V gene lookup returns CDR1 MNHEY and CDR2 SVGEGT. The CDR3 runs to 13 residues. V gave up 10 bases and J gave up 7 bases; unmatched junction bases: 8. Here the CDR3 reads CANGQGFGQPQHF. The CDR3, as DNA: TGTGCCAACGGACAGGGGTTTGGGCAGCCCCAGCATTTT.

The CDR3 here is CASSEEAAATNSPLHF. The CDR3 nucleotides are TGTGCCAGCAGTGAAGAGGCGGCAGCGACAAATTCACCCCTCCACTTT. The rearrangement joins TRBV2 to TRBJ1-6, with D uncertain. CDR1 and CDR2 from the germline V gene are SNHLY and FYNNEI. The CDR3 is made up of 16 amino acids. Trimming pared 1 base from V and 7 bases from J, leaving 14 bases between.

The chain joins TRBV29-1 to TRBJ2-1, with D perhaps matching TRBD1 (8 bases). CDR1 and CDR2 from the germline V gene are SQVTM and ANQGSEA. The CDR3 is 14 residues long. V lost 4 bases and J lost 9, with 19 bases in between. The CDR3 is CSVGQGAPGGEQFF. CDR3 in DNA: TGCAGCGTTGGGCAGGGGGCCCCGGGGGGTGAGCAGTTCTTC.

This chain connects TRBV6-2 or TRBV6-3 to TRBJ1-2, with D maybe TRBD1 (6 bases). The germline gives CDR1 MNHEY, CDR2 SVGEGT. This CDR3 is 13 amino acids long. The V and J ends lost 6 bases and 6 bases respectively, with 14 bases between them. The CDR3 protein is CASRRTVSHGYTF. The DNA of the CDR3 is TGTGCCAGCAGACGGACAGTTTCCCATGGCTACACCTTC.

The chain is built from TRBV2 and TRBJ2-3; 8 positions match TRBD2. The V gene's germline CDR1 is SNHLY and CDR2 FYNNEI. V gave up 5 bases and J gave up 0 bases; unmatched junction bases: 4. The CDR3 is 15 residues long. DNA of the CDR3: TGTGCCAGCAGTCCGATAGCGGGGAGCACAGATACGCAGTATTTT. It is translated as CASSPIAGSTDTQYF.